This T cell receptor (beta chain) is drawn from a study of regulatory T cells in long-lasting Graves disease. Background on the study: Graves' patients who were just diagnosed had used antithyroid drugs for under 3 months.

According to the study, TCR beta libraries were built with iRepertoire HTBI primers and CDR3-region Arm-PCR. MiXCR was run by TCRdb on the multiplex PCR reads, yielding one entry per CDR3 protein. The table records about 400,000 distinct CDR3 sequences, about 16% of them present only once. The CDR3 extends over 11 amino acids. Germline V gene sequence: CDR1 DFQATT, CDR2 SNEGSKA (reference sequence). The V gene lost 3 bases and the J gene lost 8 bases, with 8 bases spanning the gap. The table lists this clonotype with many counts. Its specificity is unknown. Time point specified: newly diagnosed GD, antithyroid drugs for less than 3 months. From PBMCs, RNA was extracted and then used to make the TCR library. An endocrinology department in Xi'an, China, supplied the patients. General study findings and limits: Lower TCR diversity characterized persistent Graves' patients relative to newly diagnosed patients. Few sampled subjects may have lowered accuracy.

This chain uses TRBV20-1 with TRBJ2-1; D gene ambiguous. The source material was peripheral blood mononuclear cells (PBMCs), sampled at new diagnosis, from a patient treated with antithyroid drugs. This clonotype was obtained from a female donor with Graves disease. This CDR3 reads CSARGRDEQFF. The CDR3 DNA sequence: TGCAGTGCTAGGGGTAGAGATGAGCAGTTCTTC.